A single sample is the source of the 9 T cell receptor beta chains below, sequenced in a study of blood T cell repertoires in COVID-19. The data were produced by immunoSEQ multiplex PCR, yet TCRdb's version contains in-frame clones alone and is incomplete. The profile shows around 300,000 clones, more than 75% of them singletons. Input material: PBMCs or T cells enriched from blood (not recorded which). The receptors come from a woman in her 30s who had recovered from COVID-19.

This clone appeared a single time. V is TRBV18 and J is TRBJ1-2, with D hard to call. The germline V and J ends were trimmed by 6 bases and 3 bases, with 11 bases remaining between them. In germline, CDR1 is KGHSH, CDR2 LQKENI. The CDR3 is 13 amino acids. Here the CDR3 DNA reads TGTGCCAGCTCGCTCCAGGACTACTATGGCTACACCTTC. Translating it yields CASSLQDYYGYTF.

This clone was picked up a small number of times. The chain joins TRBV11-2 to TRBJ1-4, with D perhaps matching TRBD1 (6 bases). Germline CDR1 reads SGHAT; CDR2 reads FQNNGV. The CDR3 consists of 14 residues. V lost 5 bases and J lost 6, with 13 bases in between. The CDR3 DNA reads TGTGCCAGCAGCCCGGGACAACAATATGAAAAACTGTTTTTT. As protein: CASSPGQQYEKLFF.

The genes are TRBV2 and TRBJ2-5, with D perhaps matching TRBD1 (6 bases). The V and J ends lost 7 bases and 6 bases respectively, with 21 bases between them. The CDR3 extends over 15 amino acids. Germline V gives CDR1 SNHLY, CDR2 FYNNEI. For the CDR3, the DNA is TGTGCCAGCACGCCCCAGCAGGGGCTGTCCAAGACCCAGTACTTC. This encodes CASTPQQGLSKTQYF.

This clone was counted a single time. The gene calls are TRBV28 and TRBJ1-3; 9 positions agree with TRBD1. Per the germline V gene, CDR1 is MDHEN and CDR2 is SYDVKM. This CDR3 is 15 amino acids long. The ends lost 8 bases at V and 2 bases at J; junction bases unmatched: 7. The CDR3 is CASGQQGATGNTIYF. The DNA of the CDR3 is TGTGCCAGCGGACAACAGGGGGCGACTGGAAACACCATATATTTT.

The CDR3 is CASSLRLAGKNEQFF. CDR3 nucleotide sequence: TGTGCCAGCAGCTTGAGACTAGCGGGGAAAAATGAGCAGTTCTTC. J is TRBJ2-1 and V is TRBV9, with 11 bases aligning to TRBD2. V lost 4 bases, J lost 7 bases, and 7 bases stayed unmatched. The CDR3 spans 15 residues. Germline CDR1 reads SGDLS; CDR2 reads YYNGEE.

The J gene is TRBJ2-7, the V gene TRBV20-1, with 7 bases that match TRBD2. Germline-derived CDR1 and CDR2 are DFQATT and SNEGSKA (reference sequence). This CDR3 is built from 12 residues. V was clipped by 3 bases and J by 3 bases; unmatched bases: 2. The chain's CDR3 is CSASGGVYEQYF. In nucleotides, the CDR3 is TGCAGTGCTAGTGGGGGGGTCTACGAGCAGTACTTC.

CDR3 loop: CASNRPNQPQHF. DNA of the CDR3: TGTGCCAGTAACAGGCCCAATCAGCCCCAGCATTTT. The chain couples TRBV19 to TRBJ1-5; D may be TRBD1 (5 bases). The V end lost 7 bases, the J end lost 3 bases, and 7 bases lay between the germline ends. This CDR3 region has 12 residues. Germline CDR1 LNHDA, CDR2 SQIVND (reference sequence).

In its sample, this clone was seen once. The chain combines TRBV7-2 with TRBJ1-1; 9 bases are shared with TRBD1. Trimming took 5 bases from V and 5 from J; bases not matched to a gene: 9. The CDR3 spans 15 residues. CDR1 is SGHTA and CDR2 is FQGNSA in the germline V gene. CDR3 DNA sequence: TGTGCCAGCAGCCCCGCGGGACAGGGCTGGACTGAAGCTTTCTTT. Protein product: CASSPAGQGWTEAFF.

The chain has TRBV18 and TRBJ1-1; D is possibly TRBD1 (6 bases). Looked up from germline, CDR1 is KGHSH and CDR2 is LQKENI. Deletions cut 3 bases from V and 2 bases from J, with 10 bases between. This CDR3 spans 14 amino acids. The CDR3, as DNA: TGTGCCAGCTCACCGACAGGCTTTAACACTGAAGCTTTCTTT. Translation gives CASSPTGFNTEAFF.